This passage covers 10 T cell receptor beta chains from one sample sequenced in a study of cytomegalovirus exposure and HLA in healthy donors. Use of 60 Vbeta and 13 Jbeta primers characterized the PCR. The method was immunoSEQ multiplex PCR; TCRdb's version includes in-frame clones alone and lacks a portion of them. This repertoire shows 160,000 or so clones, 70% to 85% found once; its top ten account for around 4%. Specimen: PBMCs. The receptor source for this set is a middle-aged man in good health and CMV-seronegative.

This clone has a single count. The J gene is TRBJ1-2, the V gene TRBV7-9, with D maybe TRBD1 (6 bases). Trimming cost V 3 bases and J 7 bases, with 18 bases left between them. The CDR3 extends over 15 amino acids. The germline gives CDR1 SEHNR, CDR2 FQNEAQ (reference sequence). CDR3 residues: CASSLSRDILSGYTF. Here the CDR3 DNA reads TGTGCCAGCAGCTTGTCACGGGACATCTTAAGTGGCTACACCTTC.

The rearrangement joins TRBV5-1 to TRBJ2-7; 10 bases are shared with TRBD1. V shed 0 bases and J 9 bases; nucleotides not matched to a gene: 18. Germline values: CDR1 SGHRS, CDR2 YFSETQ. There are 18 residues in the CDR3. The CDR3 sequence: CASSLAGIAGTGATGQYF. The CDR3 nucleotides are TGCGCCAGCAGCTTGGCCGGAATCGCCGGGACAGGGGCCACCGGGCAGTACTTC.

The CDR3 coding sequence is TGTGCCAGCAGGGGACAGGGGTTCAATCAGCCCCAGCATTTT. It translates to CASRGQGFNQPQHF. V usage is TRBV6-5 and J usage is TRBJ1-5; TRBD1 aligns across 10 bases. With V trimmed by 6 bases and J by 3 bases, 2 bases remained unmatched. Germline loops: CDR1 MNHEY, CDR2 SVGAGI. The CDR3 length is 14 residues.

The rearrangement joins TRBV19 to TRBJ2-1, with 9 nucleotides matching TRBD1. Germline V gene data show CDR1 as LNHDA and CDR2 as SQIVND (reference sequence). The V segment lost 7 bases and the J segment 4 bases; nucleotides outside the gene matches: 8. CDR3 size: 15 residues. CDR3 sequence reads: CASTPGQGSYNEQFF. Here the CDR3 DNA reads TGTGCCAGTACCCCGGGACAGGGCTCATACAATGAGCAGTTCTTC.

This chain links TRBV7-9 with TRBJ2-5; possible D gene TRBD2, 6 bases. Germline V gene data show CDR1 as SEHNR and CDR2 as FQNEAQ (reference sequence). Trimming cost V 7 bases and J 0 bases, with 9 bases left between them. The CDR3 loop spans 13 amino acids. CDR3 protein: CASTAGYQETQYF. The CDR3 DNA reads as TGTGCCAGCACCGCGGGGTACCAAGAGACCCAGTACTTC.

The chain is built from TRBV6-5 and TRBJ2-7, with TRBD1 identical over 7 bases. The length of the CDR3 is 14 residues. Per germline, CDR1 MNHEY and CDR2 SVGAGI. V trimming: 6 bases; J trimming: 6 bases; junction bases outside the gene matches: 11. The CDR3 coding sequence is TGTGCCAGCAGCTCCGGGACAGCAGCTCCCGAGCAGTACTTC. Its translation: CASSSGTAAPEQYF.

The chain employs TRBV27 and TRBJ2-7; TRBD2 agrees at 13 bases. V dropped 3 bases and J dropped 6; count of bases not matched to a gene: 8. Germline V gives CDR1 MNHEY, CDR2 SMNVEV (reference sequence). The CDR3 totals 16 residues. The CDR3 protein is CASSLITSGGAGEQYF. CDR3 sequence (DNA): TGTGCCAGCAGTTTGATTACTAGCGGGGGGGCGGGCGAGCAGTACTTC.

The chain recombines TRBV27 with TRBJ2-3; perhaps TRBD1 as D (5 bases). Germline CDR1 reads MNHEY; CDR2 reads SMNVEV (reference sequence). The CDR3 is 14 residues long. V was trimmed by 3 bases and J by 1 base, leaving 8 bases between them. CDR3: CASSFIRGTDTQYF. CDR3 DNA: TGTGCCAGCAGTTTTATCAGGGGCACAGATACGCAGTATTTT.

This chain uses TRBV6-5 with TRBJ2-2; D is perhaps TRBD2 (7 bases). The germline V gene encodes CDR1 MNHEY and CDR2 SVGAGI. The CDR3 consists of 15 residues. The germline V and J ends were trimmed by 7 bases and 6 bases, with 18 bases remaining between them. CDR3 in DNA: TGTGCCAGCACCAAGGGGGGGGGCGTTCCCGGGGAGCTGTTTTTT. Translating it yields CASTKGGGVPGELFF.

The J gene is TRBJ2-5, the V gene TRBV7-8; D gene ambiguous. V was pared by 5 bases and J by 4 bases, with 11 bases between. This CDR3 has 13 residues. The V gene's germline CDR1 is SGHVS and CDR2 FQNEAQ. CDR3 sequence: CASSPLGSETQYF. CDR3 coding DNA: TGTGCCAGCAGCCCTCTCGGGTCAGAGACCCAGTACTTC. The whole variable domain, remainder taken from reference TRBV7-8 and TRBJ2-5, is GAGVSQSPRYKVAKRGQDVALRCDPISGHVSLFWYQQALGQGPEFLTYFQNEAQLDKSGLPSDRFFAERPEGSVSTLKIQRTQQEDSAVYLCASSPLGSETQYFGPGTRLLVL.